Shown below are 14 T cell receptor beta chains from a single sample sequenced in a study of control samples from healthy donors and cancer patients. Clones were sequenced by immunoSEQ multiplex PCR, and TCRdb holds only the in-frame ones, with some missing. The table records 50,000 or so clones, approximately 95% of them present only once. Sequenced material: blood. The receptors here all came from a woman between 18 and 29 years old in good health.

The chain combines TRBV19 with TRBJ2-3, with 7 positions matching TRBD2. V shed 1 base and J 2 bases; nucleotides not matched to a gene: 6. This CDR3 is built from 16 residues. Germline V gene lookup returns CDR1 LNHDA and CDR2 SQIVND (reference sequence). The CDR3 here is CASSIAGTKFTDTQYF. The CDR3 DNA follows: TGTGCCAGTAGTATAGCCGGGACTAAATTCACAGATACGCAGTATTTT. The whole variable domain, filled in from reference TRBV19 and TRBJ2-3, reads DGGITQSPKYLFRKEGQNVTLSCEQNLNHDAMYWYRQDPGQGLRLIYYSQIVNDFQKGDIAEGYSVSREKKESFPLTVTSAQKNPTAFYLCASSIAGTKFTDTQYFGPGTRLTVL.

This clone came up once. The chain joins TRBV12-3 or TRBV12-4 to TRBJ1-1; D is undetermined. The length of the CDR3 is 11 residues. V lost 3 bases to trimming and J lost 7 bases, with 6 bases between them. CDR3 sequence (DNA): TGTGCCAGCAGTTTTCTCGATGAAGCTTTCTTT. Translated: CASSFLDEAFF.

The rearrangement links TRBV5-1 to TRBJ2-3; no clear D gene. From germline, CDR1 is SGHRS and CDR2 YFSETQ. The CDR3 totals 14 residues. V dropped 2 bases and J dropped 0 bases, with 7 bases sitting between them. CDR3 residues: CASSFASSTDTQYF. The DNA for the CDR3 is TGCGCCAGCAGCTTTGCATCTAGCACAGATACGCAGTATTTT.

The chain links TRBV12-3 or TRBV12-4 to TRBJ2-7; D possibly corresponds to TRBD1 (5 bases). The CDR3 has 12 amino acids. Trimming took 6 bases from V and 6 from J, leaving 12 bases between them. CDR3 amino acids: CASSKQDTEQYF. CDR3 nucleotide sequence: TGTGCCAGCAGCAAACAGGACACCGAGCAGTACTTC.

The chain couples TRBV27 to TRBJ1-3; weak D call: TRBD1 (5 bases). CDR3 length: 13 amino acids. CDR1 and CDR2 from the germline V gene are MNHEY and SMNVEV (reference sequence). Trimming stripped 2 bases from V and 4 bases from J, with 6 bases between. The CDR3 DNA follows: TGTGCCAGCAGTTTAGGGGACGGAAACACCATATATTTT. Protein: CASSLGDGNTIYF.

V and J are TRBV28 and TRBJ1-5; weak D call: TRBD1 (5 bases). This CDR3 comprises 15 residues. Trimming stripped 7 bases from V and 5 bases from J, with 18 bases between. Per the germline V gene, CDR1 is MDHEN and CDR2 is SYDVKM. The CDR3 sequence: CASTPTAGQYQPQHF. The CDR3 DNA reads as TGTGCCAGCACCCCCACAGCAGGGCAGTATCAGCCCCAGCATTTT. The whole variable domain, remainder taken from reference TRBV28 and TRBJ1-5, is DVKVTQSSRYLVKRTGEKVFLECVQDMDHENMFWYRQDPGLGLRLIYFSYDVKMKEKGDIPEGYSVSREKKERFSLILESASTNQTSMYLCASTPTAGQYQPQHFGDGTRLSIL.

The chain has TRBV7-2 and TRBJ1-1; 11 bases map to TRBD1. The V and J ends lost 5 bases and 11 bases, in that order; junction bases with no gene match: 4. This CDR3 is built from 12 residues. The germline CDR1 and CDR2 sequences are SGHTA and FQGNSA. The CDR3 sequence: CASSPGQGGAFF. In nucleotides, the CDR3 is TGTGCCAGCAGCCCGGGACAGGGGGGTGCTTTCTTT.

This rearrangement joins TRBV2 to TRBJ2-1; 15 bases match TRBD2. Germline CDR1 is SNHLY and CDR2 is FYNNEI. Germline trimming cut 6 bases from V and 1 base from J; bases unmatched to any gene: 16. The CDR3 is made up of 21 amino acids. CDR3 residues: CASRAPQPGLAGGGSYNEQFF. CDR3 DNA sequence: TGTGCCAGCAGGGCTCCACAACCGGGACTAGCGGGGGGCGGTTCCTACAATGAGCAGTTCTTC. Based on the CDR3 plus reference TRBV2 and TRBJ2-1, the full variable domain is EPEVTQTPSHQVTQMGQEVILRCVPISNHLYFYWYRQILGQKVEFLVSFYNNEISEKSEIFDDQFSVERPDGSNFTLKIRSTKLEDSAMYFCASRAPQPGLAGGGSYNEQFFGPGTRLTVL.

This clone was detected only once. The genes are TRBV9 and TRBJ1-2; D not certain. The CDR3 is 14 amino acids. The germline V gene has CDR1 SGDLS and CDR2 YYNGEE. Trimming removed 4 bases from V and 1 base from J, with 11 bases in between. The CDR3 bases are TGTGCCAGCAGCCCCTCGGGGTTTAACTATGGCTACACCTTC. This encodes CASSPSGFNYGYTF.

This sequence joins TRBV27 and TRBJ2-1; either TRBD1 or TRBD2 may fit D (6 bases each). This CDR3 has 14 residues. V dropped 3 bases and J dropped 4 bases, with 10 bases sitting between them. CDR1 and CDR2 from the germline V gene are MNHEY and SMNVEV (reference sequence). This CDR3 reads CASSFRGPYNEQFF. The CDR3 DNA follows: TGTGCCAGCAGTTTTCGGGGGCCTTACAATGAGCAGTTCTTC.

This clone is a singleton in its sample. The chain recombines TRBV4-1 with TRBJ1-6; unclear D gene. Trimming shortened V by 1 base and J by 3 bases, and 19 bases separated the two germline ends. This CDR3 comprises 19 residues. The germline CDR1 and CDR2 sequences are MGHRA and YSYEKL. As DNA, the CDR3 is TGCGCCAGCAGCCAAGTCACCTTGCGGGTAGCTCTCTATAATTCACCCCTCCACTTT. Translating gives CASSQVTLRVALYNSPLHF.

This sequence joins TRBV27 and TRBJ2-3, with 9 positions matching TRBD2. This CDR3 is built from 22 residues. J gave up 0 bases and V 0 bases, and 19 bases lay outside the gene matches. Germline V CDR1 and CDR2: MNHEY, SMNVEV (reference sequence). CDR3 sequence reads: CASSLSMGPLAGGRSSTDTQYF. As DNA, the CDR3 is TGTGCCAGCAGTTTATCGATGGGCCCACTCGCGGGGGGGCGATCGAGCACAGATACGCAGTATTTT.

The chain employs TRBV7-2 and TRBJ2-7, with a possible D match to TRBD2 (6 bases). Trimming took off 4 bases at V and 2 bases at J, with 9 bases between the two ends. Germline assignment: CDR1 SGHTA and CDR2 FQGNSA. The length of the CDR3 is 13 residues. The CDR3 loop is CASSSGVTYEQYF. The CDR3 region has the DNA TGTGCCAGCAGCTCGGGGGTTACCTACGAGCAGTACTTC. Looking up the rest from reference TRBV7-2 and TRBJ2-7 gives the full variable domain: GAGVSQSPSNKVTEKGKDVELRCDPISGHTALYWYRQSLGQGLEFLIYFQGNSAPDKSGLPSDRFSAERTGGSVSTLTIQRTQQEDSAVYLCASSSGVTYEQYFGPGTRLTVT.

The CDR3, as DNA: TGTGCCAGCAGGTATCCGGGAGCCCAAAATTCACCCCTCCACTTT. It is translated as CASRYPGAQNSPLHF. The rearrangement joins TRBV28 to TRBJ1-6; D is unresolved. Looked up from germline, CDR1 is MDHEN and CDR2 is SYDVKM. The CDR3 has 15 amino acids. Trimming cost V 6 bases and J 7 bases, with 16 bases left between them. Filled out from reference TRBV28 and TRBJ1-6, the complete variable domain reads DVKVTQSSRYLVKRTGEKVFLECVQDMDHENMFWYRQDPGLGLRLIYFSYDVKMKEKGDIPEGYSVSREKKERFSLILESASTNQTSMYLCASRYPGAQNSPLHFGNGTRLTVT.